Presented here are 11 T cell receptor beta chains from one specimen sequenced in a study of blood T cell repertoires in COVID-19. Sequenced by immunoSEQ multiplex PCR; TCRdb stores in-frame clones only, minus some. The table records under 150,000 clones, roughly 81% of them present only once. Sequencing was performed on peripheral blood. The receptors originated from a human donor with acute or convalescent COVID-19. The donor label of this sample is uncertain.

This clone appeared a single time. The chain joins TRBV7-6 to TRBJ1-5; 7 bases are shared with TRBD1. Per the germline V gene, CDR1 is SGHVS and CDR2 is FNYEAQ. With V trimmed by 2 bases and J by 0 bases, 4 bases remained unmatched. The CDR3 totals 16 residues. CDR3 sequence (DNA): TGTGCCAGCAGCTTAAGGGGGCGCGGTAGCAATCAGCCCCAGCATTTT. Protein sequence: CASSLRGRGSNQPQHF.

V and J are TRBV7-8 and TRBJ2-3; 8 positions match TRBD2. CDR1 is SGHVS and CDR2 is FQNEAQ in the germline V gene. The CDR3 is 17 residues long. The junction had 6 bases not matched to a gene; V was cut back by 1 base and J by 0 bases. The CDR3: CASSLEWTSRSTDTQYF. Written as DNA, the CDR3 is TGTGCCAGCAGCTTAGAGTGGACTAGCAGAAGCACAGATACGCAGTATTTT.

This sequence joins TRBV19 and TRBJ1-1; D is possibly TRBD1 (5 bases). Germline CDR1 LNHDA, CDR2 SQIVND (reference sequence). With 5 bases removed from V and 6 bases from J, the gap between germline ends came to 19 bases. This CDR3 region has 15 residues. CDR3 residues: CASSPTGGLRAEAFF. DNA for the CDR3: TGTGCCAGTAGTCCCACGGGGGGATTAAGGGCTGAAGCTTTCTTT.

The CDR3 sequence: CASSTTGGRNEKLFF. CDR3 bases: TGTGCCAGCAGTACAACAGGGGGAAGGAATGAAAAACTGTTTTTT. The chain carries TRBV9 and TRBJ1-4; 8 bases align to TRBD1. The CDR3 consists of 15 residues. After removal of 5 bases from V and 5 bases from J, the junction contained 8 bases not matched to a gene. Looked up from germline, CDR1 is SGDLS and CDR2 is YYNGEE.

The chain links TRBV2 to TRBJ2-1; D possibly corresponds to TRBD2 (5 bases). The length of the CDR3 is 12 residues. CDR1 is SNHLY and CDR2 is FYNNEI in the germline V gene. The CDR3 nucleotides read TGTGTAACGGCGGGCTCTGGAAATGAGCAGTTCTTC. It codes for CVTAGSGNEQFF.

The CDR3 sequence: CASSLETGKLFF. CDR3 in DNA: TGTGCCAGCAGTCTTGAGACAGGGAAGCTGTTTTTT. J is TRBJ1-4 and V is TRBV25-1, with 7 bases matching TRBD1. This CDR3 is 12 amino acids long. CDR1 is MGHDK, CDR2 SYGVNS, per germline. The trim removed 5 bases at V and 14 bases at J, leaving 8 bases unmatched.

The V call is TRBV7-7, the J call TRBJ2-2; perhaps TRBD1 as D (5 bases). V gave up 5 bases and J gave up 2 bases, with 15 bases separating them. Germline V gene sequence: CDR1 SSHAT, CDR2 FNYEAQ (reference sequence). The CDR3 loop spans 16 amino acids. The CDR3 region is CASSPPREGNTGELFF. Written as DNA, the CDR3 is TGTGCCAGCAGCCCCCCCAGGGAAGGTAACACCGGGGAGCTGTTTTTT.

The CDR3 is CAWSVQRGNAGTGELFF. The DNA of the CDR3 is TGTGCCTGGAGTGTACAAAGGGGAAATGCGGGGACCGGGGAGCTGTTTTTT. This chain links TRBV30 with TRBJ2-2, with a tentative D call TRBD2 (6 bases). V lost 0 bases, J lost 5 bases, and 19 bases lay in between. Germline V gene sequence: CDR1 GTSNPN, CDR2 SVGIG (reference sequence). This CDR3 spans 17 amino acids. Full variable domain (remainder filled in from reference TRBV30 and TRBJ2-2): SQTIHQWPATLVQPVGSPLSLECTVEGTSNPNLYWYRQAAGRGLQLLFYSVGIGQISSEVPQNLSASRPQDRQFILSSKKLLLSDSGFYLCAWSVQRGNAGTGELFFGEGSRLTVL.

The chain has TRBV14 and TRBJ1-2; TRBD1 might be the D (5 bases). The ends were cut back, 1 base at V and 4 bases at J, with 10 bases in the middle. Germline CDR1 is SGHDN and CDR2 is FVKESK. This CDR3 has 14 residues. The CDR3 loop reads CASSQGGGGYGYTF. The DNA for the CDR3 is TGTGCCAGCAGCCAAGGGGGGGGAGGCTATGGCTACACCTTC.

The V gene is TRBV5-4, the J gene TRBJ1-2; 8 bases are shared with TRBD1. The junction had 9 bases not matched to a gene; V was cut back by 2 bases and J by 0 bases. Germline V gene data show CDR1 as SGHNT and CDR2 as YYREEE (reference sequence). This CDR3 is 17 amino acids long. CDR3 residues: CASSFKVGQGANYGYTF. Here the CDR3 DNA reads TGTGCCAGCAGCTTTAAAGTTGGACAGGGCGCTAACTATGGCTACACCTTC. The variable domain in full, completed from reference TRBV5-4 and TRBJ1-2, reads ETGVTQSPTHLIKTRGQQVTLRCSSQSGHNTVSWYQQALGQGPQFIFQYYREEENGRGNFPPRFSGLQFPNYSSELNVNALELDDSALYLCASSFKVGQGANYGYTFGSGTRLTVV.

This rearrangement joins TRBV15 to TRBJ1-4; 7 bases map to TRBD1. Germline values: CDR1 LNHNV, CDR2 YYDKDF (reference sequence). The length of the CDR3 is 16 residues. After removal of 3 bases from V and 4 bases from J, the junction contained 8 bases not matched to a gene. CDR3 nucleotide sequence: TGTGCCACCAGCAGCTTTCCGGACAGGCATAATGAAAAACTGTTTTTT. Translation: CATSSFPDRHNEKLFF. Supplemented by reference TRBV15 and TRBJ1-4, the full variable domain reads DAMVIQNPRYQVTQFGKPVTLSCSQTLNHNVMYWYQQKSSQAPKLLFHYYDKDFNNEADTPDNFQSRRPNTSFCFLDIRSPGLGDTAMYLCATSSFPDRHNEKLFFGSGTQLSVL.